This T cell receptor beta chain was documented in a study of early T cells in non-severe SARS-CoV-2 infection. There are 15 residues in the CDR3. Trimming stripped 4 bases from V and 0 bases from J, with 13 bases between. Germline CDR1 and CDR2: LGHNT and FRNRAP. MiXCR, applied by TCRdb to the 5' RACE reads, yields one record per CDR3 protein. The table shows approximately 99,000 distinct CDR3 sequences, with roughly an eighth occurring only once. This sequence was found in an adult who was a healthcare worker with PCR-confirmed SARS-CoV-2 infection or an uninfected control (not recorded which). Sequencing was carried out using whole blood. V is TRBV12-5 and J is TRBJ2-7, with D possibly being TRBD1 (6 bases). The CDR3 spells CASGSDRFSSYEQYF. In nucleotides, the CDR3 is TGTGCTAGTGGTTCGGACAGATTTAGCTCCTACGAGCAGTACTTC.